This is a list of T cell receptor beta chains from one sample in a study of blood T cell repertoires in COVID-19. TCRdb's table, derived via immunoSEQ multiplex PCR, lists solely in-frame clones and lacks some. The repertoire has a few hundred thousand clones, around 83% of them found once; the top ten carry around 5.1%. Sequencing used PBMCs or T cells enriched from blood (not recorded which). These receptor sequences come from a woman in her forties or fifties who had recovered from COVID-19. CDR3s include the opening cysteine and the closing phenylalanine or tryptophan. The D gene is left open where the match is weak. The size field is filled for only some rows; it gives once, few, many or a size class.

TRBV5-6	16	.	TRBJ1-2	.	TGTGCCAGCAGCTTGGACACCAGCGCAGGGTTAAATGGCTACACCTTC	CASSLDTSAGLNGYTF
TRBV7-2	12	.	TRBJ1-2	once	TGTGCCAGCAGCCGGAGAGGATATGGCTACACCTTC	CASSRRGYGYTF
TRBV2	18	.	TRBJ2-1	.	TGTGCCAGCAGTTATGGGACAACGGCTTTGGCTTCCTACAATGAGCAGTTCTTC	CASSYGTTALASYNEQFF
TRBV6-2/TRBV6-3	16	TRBD2	TRBJ2-2	.	TGTGCCAGCAGTTGGCTTGGACTAGCGGGAGTCGGGGAGCTGTTTTTT	CASSWLGLAGVGELFF
TRBV19	16	.	TRBJ1-5	.	TGTGCCAGTAGTAGTCTCGGGGGATCGAGCAATCAGCCCCAGCATTTT	CASSSLGGSSNQPQHF
TRBV7-3	17	.	TRBJ2-2	few	TGTGCCAGCAGCCGCTCGGGGGCGGGGGCGAACACCGGGGAGCTGTTTTTT	CASSRSGAGANTGELFF
TRBV5-3	15	TRBD1	TRBJ1-4	.	TGTGCCAGAAGCTTGAGTTGTCAGGGGGATGAAAAACTGTTTTTT	CARSLSCQGDEKLFF
TRBV19	15	TRBD1	TRBJ1-4	.	TGTGCCAGTAGTACTACAGGGGCCAGTAATGAAAAACTGTTTTTT	CASSTTGASNEKLFF
TRBV5-4	15	TRBD2	TRBJ2-7	.	TGTGCCAGCAGCTTGGGCGGGGGTCGCACCTACGAGCAGTACTTC	CASSLGGGRTYEQYF
TRBV5-4	17	.	TRBJ1-4	.	TGTGCCAGCAGCTTGGTGTCGTCGCGGGGAGGAGGTGAAAAACTGTTTTTT	CASSLVSSRGGGEKLFF
TRBV5-1	15	TRBD2	TRBJ2-1	once	TGCGCCAGCAGCTGGACTAGCGGGGGGGCGGGTGAGCAGTTCTTC	CASSWTSGGAGEQFF
TRBV12-3/TRBV12-4	13	.	TRBJ2-5	.	TGTGCCAGCAGGGGGCCAGGGGTAGAGACCCAGTACTTC	CASRGPGVETQYF
TRBV6-5	14	TRBD1	TRBJ2-7	.	TGTGCCCACCAAGGACAGGGGACCGGCTACGAGCAGTACTTC	CAHQGQGTGYEQYF
TRBV28	18	TRBD2	TRBJ2-3	.	TGTGCCAGCAGTTTTGTGGGACTAGCGGGGCCGAGCACAGATACGCAGTATTTT	CASSFVGLAGPSTDTQYF
TRBV6-2/TRBV6-3	13	.	TRBJ2-7	.	TGTGCCAGCAGCCCATATCAACTCTACGAGCAGTACTTC	CASSPYQLYEQYF
TRBV5-1	15	TRBD1	TRBJ1-2	.	TGCGCCAGCAGCTTGATGGGACAGGGTTCTCTTGGCTACACCTTC	CASSLMGQGSLGYTF
TRBV11-2	14	TRBD1	TRBJ1-2	.	TGTGCCAGCAGCTTATTAGGTCAGGGGGCTGGCTACACCTTC	CASSLLGQGAGYTF
TRBV19	15	TRBD2	TRBJ2-1	few	TGTGCCAGTAGTAGAGACGGGGGGGCCTACAATGAGCAGTTCTTC	CASSRDGGAYNEQFF
TRBV5-4	13	.	TRBJ1-1	.	TGTGCCAGCAGCTTGGTTGGTAGTCCTGAAGCTTTCTTT	CASSLVGSPEAFF
TRBV3-1/TRBV3-2	20	TRBD1	TRBJ2-7	few	TGTGCCAGCAGCCAAGTTTACCAGACCGTCCACAGGGGGATCAACTACGAGCAGTACTTC	CASSQVYQTVHRGINYEQYF
TRBV5-1	14	.	TRBJ1-4	.	TGCGCCAGCAGCACCGGACAGAGTAATGAAAAACTGTTTTTT	CASSTGQSNEKLFF
TRBV4-3	15	.	TRBJ1-2	.	TGCGCCAGCAGCCAAACTAGGAATTTTGCCTATGGCTACACCTTC	CASSQTRNFAYGYTF
TRBV29-1	12	.	TRBJ2-3	.	TGCAGCGTTATAACAGCGGGAGATACGCAGTATTTT	CSVITAGDTQYF
TRBV2	13	.	TRBJ1-5	few	TGTGCCAGCAGCCGACAGTCTAATCAGCCCCAGCATTTT	CASSRQSNQPQHF
TRBV30	15	.	TRBJ1-1	once	TGTGCCTGGGGGAGGTCAAAGGGGCTGAACACTGAAGCTTTCTTT	CAWGRSKGLNTEAFF
TRBV30	13	.	TRBJ2-2	.	TGTGCCTGGAGGCAGGCGTTCGCCGGGGAGCTGTTTTTT	CAWRQAFAGELFF
TRBV18	15	TRBD1	TRBJ1-5	once	TGTGCCAGCTCACCTGGGACAGCCCACAATCAGCCCCAGCATTTT	CASSPGTAHNQPQHF
TRBV5-6	12	.	TRBJ1-2	.	TGTGCCAGCAGCCTATCCTCCGTGGGCTACACCTTC	CASSLSSVGYTF
TRBV29-1	13	.	TRBJ1-1	.	TGCAGCGTTGCGGGGGGGCGTTACACTGAAGCTTTCTTT	CSVAGGRYTEAFF
TRBV7-2	17	TRBD2	TRBJ2-5	.	TGTGCCAGCAGCTTAGCTCTAGCGGGAATATACCAAGAGACCCAGTACTTC	CASSLALAGIYQETQYF
TRBV28	14	.	TRBJ2-6	.	TGTGCCAGCAGTTTTGTAAGCGGGGCCAACGTCCTGACTTTC	CASSFVSGANVLTF
TRBV11-2	13	TRBD1	TRBJ1-2	.	TGTGCCAGCAGCTTCGACAGGGAAGCTGGCTACACCTTC	CASSFDREAGYTF
TRBV7-3	12	.	TRBJ1-2	.	TGTGCCAGCAGCTCCCGGGGGGCGGGCTACACCTTC	CASSSRGAGYTF
TRBV7-2	15	TRBD2	TRBJ2-1	once	TGTGCCAGCAGCTTATTAGCGGGGGGGTTGAATGAGCAGTTCTTC	CASSLLAGGLNEQFF
TRBV5-1	12	TRBD1	TRBJ1-2	.	TGCGCCAGCAGCGTAGAAGGGGGCGGCTACACCTTC	CASSVEGGGYTF
TRBV28	13	.	TRBJ2-1	once	TGTGCCAGCGCCGGCGGGGTTCGCTATGAGCAGTTCTTC	CASAGGVRYEQFF
TRBV7-2	15	TRBD1	TRBJ2-6	many	TGTGCCAGCAGCAGACAGGGCTCTGGGGCCAACGTCCTGACTTTC	CASSRQGSGANVLTF
TRBV5-1	14	TRBD1	TRBJ1-2	.	TGCGCCAGCAACCCGGGACAGGGAGACTATGGCTACACCTTC	CASNPGQGDYGYTF
TRBV6-1	15	.	TRBJ2-1	.	TGTGCCAGCAGTGAAGGACAGCACTACTACAATGAGCAGTTCTTC	CASSEGQHYYNEQFF
TRBV5-6	14	.	TRBJ1-2	.	TGTGCCAGCAGCGGACCTGGGGGGTCCTATGGCTACACCTTC	CASSGPGGSYGYTF
TRBV6-1	12	.	TRBJ2-7	.	TGTGCCAGCAGTGATAAGCTTCAGGGGCAGTACTTC	CASSDKLQGQYF
TRBV5-1	18	TRBD1	TRBJ1-2	.	TGCGCCAGCAGCGACTATCGACAGGGTCCCGAACTTAACTATGGCTACACCTTC	CASSDYRQGPELNYGYTF
TRBV6-1	17	.	TRBJ1-3	.	TGTGCCAGCAGTGTATTTTTTTTTAGTGTGGAGCGAAACACCATATATTTT	CASSVFFFSVERNTIYF
TRBV30	15	TRBD1	TRBJ1-2	.	TGTGCCTGGAGTGTACCAGACAGGGGGCTACGGGGCTACACCTTC	CAWSVPDRGLRGYTF
TRBV6-2/TRBV6-3	16	.	TRBJ2-7	.	TGTGCCAGCAGTTACACCAGGATCCGTCCCACCTACGAGCAGTACTTC	CASSYTRIRPTYEQYF
TRBV5-3	13	.	TRBJ1-2	.	TGTGCCAGAAGCTTGGGCAGGTTCTATGGCTACACCTTC	CARSLGRFYGYTF
TRBV10-1	16	.	TRBJ1-1	.	TGCGCCAGCAGTGAGTCGTGGGTCAGGGTAGACACTGAAGCTTTCTTT	CASSESWVRVDTEAFF
TRBV18	15	.	TRBJ1-2	few	TGTGCCAGCTCAACGATGGAGGTCCGGAACTATGGCTACACCTTC	CASSTMEVRNYGYTF
TRBV5-1	15	.	TRBJ1-4	few	TGCGCCAGCAGCCAACAGGGTGGGACTAATGAAAAACTGTTTTTT	CASSQQGGTNEKLFF
TRBV6-5	15	TRBD2	TRBJ2-1	.	TGTGCCAGCAGGAGACCACTAGCGGGAGTCAATGAGCAGTTCTTC	CASRRPLAGVNEQFF
TRBV12-3/TRBV12-4	11	.	TRBJ2-7	.	TGTGCCACCATACTAGGCTACGAGCAGTACTTC	CATILGYEQYF
TRBV19	15	TRBD1	TRBJ1-3	many	TGTGCCAGTAGTATGGACAGGTTCTCTGGAAACACCATATATTTT	CASSMDRFSGNTIYF
TRBV2	14	.	TRBJ1-2	.	TGTGCCAGCAGTGTTGCGGGGTCGACTGGGGGCTACACCTTC	CASSVAGSTGGYTF
TRBV27	17	.	TRBJ1-1	.	TGTGCCAGCAGTTTATTTCGGGGGAGATCATCGGACACTGAAGCTTTCTTT	CASSLFRGRSSDTEAFF
TRBV30	14	.	TRBJ1-6	.	TGTGCCTGGAGCGTCGGGGGAGATAATTCACCCCTCCACTTT	CAWSVGGDNSPLHF